The rows below give T cell receptor beta chains drawn from one sample of a study of regulatory T cells in long-lasting Graves disease. TCRdb processed the multiplex PCR reads anew with MiXCR; each CDR3 protein has one entry. The sample includes roughly 500,000 distinct CDR3 sequences, under 25% of them seen just once. The input for sequencing was peripheral blood mononuclear cells (PBMCs), taken when the disease was refractory, from a patient treated with antithyroid drugs. These receptors originate from a female donor with Graves disease. The CDR3 runs from the conserved cysteine through the conserved F or W. D genes are given only for firm matches. The size entry is marked missing in some rows and otherwise reads once, few, many or a size class.

V gene	J gene	D gene	clone size	CDR3 protein	CDR3 DNA
TRBV12-3/TRBV12-4	TRBJ2-7	TRBD2	many	CASTVAGEQYF	TGTGCCAGCACCGTAGCGGGCGAGCAGTACTTC
TRBV28	TRBJ2-3	-	-	CASSTDTTDTQYF	TGTGCCAGCAGCACGGACACCACAGATACGCAGTATTTT
TRBV6-5	TRBJ1-5	-	-	CASSYSPLGLHF	TGTGCCAGCAGTTACTCTCCCCTCGGTTTGCATTTT
TRBV6-2/TRBV6-3	TRBJ2-5	-	many	CASSYGGPGTQYF	TGTGCCAGCAGTTACGGTGGCCCCGGGACCCAGTACTTC
TRBV11-2	TRBJ1-6	-	many	CASSPTGSPLHF	TGTGCCAGCAGCCCCACCGGTTCACCCCTCCACTTT
TRBV15	TRBJ2-7	-	-	CATSAHRLYEQYF	TGTGCCACCAGCGCCCATAGATTATACGAGCAGTACTTC
TRBV28	TRBJ1-1	-	many	CASSLLGPSREAFF	TGTGCCAGCAGTTTACTGGGCCCCTCGCGAGAAGCTTTCTTT
TRBV5-1	TRBJ2-3	-	-	CASSWEGAIDTQYF	TGCGCCAGCAGCTGGGAGGGGGCTATCGATACGCAGTATTTT
TRBV12-3/TRBV12-4	TRBJ1-2	-	-	CASNIRARQEDGYTF	TGTGCCAGCAATATCCGGGCCCGGCAGGAGGATGGCTACACCTTC
TRBV20-1	TRBJ1-5	-	many	CSATPSTDSNQPQHF	TGCAGTGCTACCCCCAGCACGGATAGCAATCAGCCCCAGCATTTT
TRBV29-1	TRBJ1-3	-	few	CSVAGPGNTIYF	TGCAGCGTTGCAGGTCCTGGAAACACCATATATTTT
TRBV6-1	TRBJ1-2	TRBD1	-	CASLRPGGPGYTF	TGTGCCAGCCTAAGGCCAGGGGGCCCAGGCTACACCTTC
TRBV4-1	TRBJ2-7	-	-	CASSPKFPYEQYF	TGCGCCAGCAGCCCTAAATTTCCCTACGAGCAGTACTTC